This T cell receptor (beta chain) was documented in a study of T cell responses to AZD1222 COVID-19 vaccine. Study results and caveats: Baseline seropositivity characterized only a handful of AZD1222 recipients. Compared with day 0, the breadth and depth of the Spike-specific TCR repertoire rose significantly after two doses of AZD1222.

This clone was detected only once. The antigen is not known. CDR3 length: 15 amino acids. Germline V gene data show CDR1 as SGHVS and CDR2 as FQNEAQ. V dropped 9 bases and J dropped 0 bases, with 17 bases sitting between them. Sequencing was performed with immunoSEQ multiplex PCR; in TCRdb, only in-frame clones are kept and a portion is missing. The table lists approximately 180,000 clones, around 88% of them singletons. The chain employs TRBV7-8 and TRBJ1-1; D is undetermined. This clonotype originated in an adult in good health. The sequencing used peripheral blood, collected on day 0 of AZD1222 vaccination. CDR3 sequence reads: CASGVGWEMNTEAFF. The CDR3 DNA is TGTGCCAGTGGGGTGGGGTGGGAAATGAACACTGAAGCTTTCTTT.